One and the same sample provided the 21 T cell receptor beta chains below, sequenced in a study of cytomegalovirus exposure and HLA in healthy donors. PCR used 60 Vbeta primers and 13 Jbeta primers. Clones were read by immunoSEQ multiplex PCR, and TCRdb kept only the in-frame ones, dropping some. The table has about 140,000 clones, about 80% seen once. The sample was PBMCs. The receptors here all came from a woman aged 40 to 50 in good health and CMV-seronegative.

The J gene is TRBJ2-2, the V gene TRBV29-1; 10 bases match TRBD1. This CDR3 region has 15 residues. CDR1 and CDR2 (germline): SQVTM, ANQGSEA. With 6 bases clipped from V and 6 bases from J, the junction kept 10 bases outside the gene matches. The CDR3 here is CSVAKGQGVAGELFF. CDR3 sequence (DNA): TGCAGCGTCGCGAAAGGACAGGGGGTAGCCGGGGAGCTGTTTTTT.

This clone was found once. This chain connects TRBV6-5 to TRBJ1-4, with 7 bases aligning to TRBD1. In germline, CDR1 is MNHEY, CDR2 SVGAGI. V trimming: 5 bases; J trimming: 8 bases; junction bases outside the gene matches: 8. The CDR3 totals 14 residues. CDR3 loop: CASSIDRAVEKLFF. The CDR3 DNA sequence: TGTGCCAGCAGTATCGACAGGGCAGTGGAAAAACTGTTTTTT.

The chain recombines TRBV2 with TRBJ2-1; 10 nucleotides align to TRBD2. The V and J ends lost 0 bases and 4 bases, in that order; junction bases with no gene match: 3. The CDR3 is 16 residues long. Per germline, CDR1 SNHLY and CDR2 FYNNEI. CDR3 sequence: CASSEARAGGYNEQFF. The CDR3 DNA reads TGTGCCAGCAGTGAAGCGCGAGCGGGGGGGTACAATGAGCAGTTCTTC.

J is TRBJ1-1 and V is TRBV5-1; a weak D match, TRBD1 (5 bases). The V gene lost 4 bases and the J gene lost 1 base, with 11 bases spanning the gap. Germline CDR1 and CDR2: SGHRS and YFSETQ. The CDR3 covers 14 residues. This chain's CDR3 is CASSRLQGNTEAFF. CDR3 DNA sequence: TGCGCCAGCAGCAGGCTCCAGGGGAACACTGAAGCTTTCTTT.

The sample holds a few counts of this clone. Here the CDR3 DNA reads TGTGCAAGTCGCTTTTTACCAGCGGAGGGAGACTACGAGCAGTACTTC. Encoded protein: CASRFLPAEGDYEQYF. The rearrangement links TRBV12-2 to TRBJ2-7; TRBD2 is taken as the D call from the table, unchecked against the DNA. TRBV12-2 is a pseudogene. The CDR3 totals 16 residues.

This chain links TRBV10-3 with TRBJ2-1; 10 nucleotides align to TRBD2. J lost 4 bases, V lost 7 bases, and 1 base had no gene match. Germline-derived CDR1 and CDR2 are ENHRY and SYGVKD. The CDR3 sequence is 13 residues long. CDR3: CAIKAGGYNEQFF. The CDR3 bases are TGTGCCATCAAAGCGGGGGGGTACAATGAGCAGTTCTTC.

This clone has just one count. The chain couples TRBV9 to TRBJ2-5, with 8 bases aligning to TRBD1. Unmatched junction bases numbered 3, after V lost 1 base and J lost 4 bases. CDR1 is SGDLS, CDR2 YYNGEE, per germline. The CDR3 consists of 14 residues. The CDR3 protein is CASSVHGQGETQYF. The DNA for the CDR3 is TGTGCCAGCAGCGTACACGGACAGGGAGAGACCCAGTACTTC.

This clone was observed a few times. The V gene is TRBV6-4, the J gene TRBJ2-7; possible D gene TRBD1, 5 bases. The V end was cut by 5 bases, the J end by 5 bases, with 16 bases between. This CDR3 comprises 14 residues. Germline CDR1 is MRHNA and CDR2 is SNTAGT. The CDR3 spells CASSRQFSGNEQYF. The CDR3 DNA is TGTGCCAGCAGTCGACAGTTTAGTGGGAACGAGCAGTACTTC.

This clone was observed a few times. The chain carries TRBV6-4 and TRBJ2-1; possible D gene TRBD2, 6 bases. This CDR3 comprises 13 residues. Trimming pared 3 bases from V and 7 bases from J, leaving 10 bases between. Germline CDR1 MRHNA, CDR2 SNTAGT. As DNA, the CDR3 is TGTGCCAGCAGTGAACGGGAGTTTAATGAGCAGTTCTTC. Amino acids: CASSEREFNEQFF.

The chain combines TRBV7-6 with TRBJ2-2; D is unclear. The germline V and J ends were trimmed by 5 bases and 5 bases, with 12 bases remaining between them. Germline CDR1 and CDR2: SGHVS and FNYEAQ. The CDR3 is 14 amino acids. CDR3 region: CASSRSEVTGELFF. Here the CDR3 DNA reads TGTGCCAGCAGCCGCTCAGAGGTTACCGGGGAGCTGTTTTTT.

The CDR3 DNA reads TGTGCTACCGGGACAGGGGCTCCTACGCAGTATTTT. Translated, it gives CATGTGAPTQYF. This rearrangement joins TRBV2 to TRBJ2-3, with 10 bases matching TRBD1. The CDR3 sequence is 12 residues long. Germline lookup yields CDR1 SNHLY and CDR2 FYNNEI.

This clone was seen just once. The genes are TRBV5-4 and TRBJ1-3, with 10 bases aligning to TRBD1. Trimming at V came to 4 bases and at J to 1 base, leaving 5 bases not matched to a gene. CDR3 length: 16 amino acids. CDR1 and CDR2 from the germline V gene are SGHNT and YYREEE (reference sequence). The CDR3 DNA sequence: TGTGCCAGCAGCCCGGACAGGGGGTATTCTGGAAACACCATATATTTT. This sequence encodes CASSPDRGYSGNTIYF.

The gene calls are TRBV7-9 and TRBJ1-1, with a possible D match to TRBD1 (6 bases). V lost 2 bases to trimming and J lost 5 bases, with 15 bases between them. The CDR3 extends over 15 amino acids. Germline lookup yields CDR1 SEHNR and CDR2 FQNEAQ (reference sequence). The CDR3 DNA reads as TGTGCCAGCAGCTTACAGACAGGAATGGGGACTGAAGCTTTCTTT. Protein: CASSLQTGMGTEAFF.

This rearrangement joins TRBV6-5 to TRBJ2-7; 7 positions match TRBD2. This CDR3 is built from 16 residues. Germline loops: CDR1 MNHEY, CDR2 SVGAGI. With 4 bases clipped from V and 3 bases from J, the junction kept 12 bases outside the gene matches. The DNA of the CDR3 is TGTGCCAGCAGTTTAAGACTAGCCGATTTTTACTACGAGCAGTACTTC. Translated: CASSLRLADFYYEQYF.

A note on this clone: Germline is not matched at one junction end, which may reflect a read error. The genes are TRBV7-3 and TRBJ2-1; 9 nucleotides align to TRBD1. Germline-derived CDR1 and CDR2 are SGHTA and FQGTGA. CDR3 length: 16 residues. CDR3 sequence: CASSLTGQGWYNEQFF. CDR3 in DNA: TGTGCCAGCAGCCTAACGGGACAGGGATGGTACAATGAGCAGTTCTTC.

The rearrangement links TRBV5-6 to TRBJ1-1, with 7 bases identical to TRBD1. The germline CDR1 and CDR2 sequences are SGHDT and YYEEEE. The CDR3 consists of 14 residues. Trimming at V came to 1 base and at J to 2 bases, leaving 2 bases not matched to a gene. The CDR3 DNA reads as TGTGCCAGCAGCTTGCGGGACAGAAACACTGAAGCTTTCTTT. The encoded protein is CASSLRDRNTEAFF.

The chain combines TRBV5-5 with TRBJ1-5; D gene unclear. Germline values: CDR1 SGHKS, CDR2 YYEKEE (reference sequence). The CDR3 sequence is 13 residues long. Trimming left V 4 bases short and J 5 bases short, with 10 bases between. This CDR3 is CASSVDIYQPQHF. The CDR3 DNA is TGTGCCAGCAGCGTTGACATATATCAGCCCCAGCATTTT.

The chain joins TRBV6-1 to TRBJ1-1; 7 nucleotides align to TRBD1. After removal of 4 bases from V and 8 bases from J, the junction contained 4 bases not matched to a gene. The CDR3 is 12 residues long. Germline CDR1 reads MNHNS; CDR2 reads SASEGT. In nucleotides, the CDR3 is TGTGCCAGCAGTGGGGGACAGTTAGAAGCTTTCTTT. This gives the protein CASSGGQLEAFF.

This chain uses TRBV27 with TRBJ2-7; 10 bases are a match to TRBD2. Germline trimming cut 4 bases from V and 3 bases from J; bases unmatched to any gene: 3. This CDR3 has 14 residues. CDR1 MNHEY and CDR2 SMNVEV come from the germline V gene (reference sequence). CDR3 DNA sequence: TGTGCCAGCAGTTGGGCTAGCGGGGGCTACGAGCAGTACTTC. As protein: CASSWASGGYEQYF.

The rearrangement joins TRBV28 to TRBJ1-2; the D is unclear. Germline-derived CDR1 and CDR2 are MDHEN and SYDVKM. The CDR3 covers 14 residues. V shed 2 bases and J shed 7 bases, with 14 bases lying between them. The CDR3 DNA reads TGTGCCAGCAGTTTACCCCAGGAGGGCCCTGGCTACACCTTC. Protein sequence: CASSLPQEGPGYTF.

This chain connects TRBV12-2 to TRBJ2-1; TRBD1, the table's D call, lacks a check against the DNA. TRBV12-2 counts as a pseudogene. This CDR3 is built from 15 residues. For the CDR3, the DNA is TGTGCAAGTCGCAGGACAGGGGGCACGGTTTGCGAGCAGTTCTTC. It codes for CASRRTGGTVCEQFF.